These T cell receptor beta chains were read from a single sample in a study of cytomegalovirus exposure and HLA in healthy donors. The data were produced by immunoSEQ multiplex PCR, yet TCRdb's version contains in-frame clones alone and is incomplete. The table shows some 140,000 clones, with roughly 9.6% occurring only once. The sample taken for sequencing was PBMCs. All receptors come from a woman aged 35 to 49 in good health and CMV-seropositive. The CDR3 runs from the conserved cysteine through the conserved F or W. The D gene is left open where the match is weak. Clone size is given for some rows only: seen once, a few or many times, or a class if the clone is expanded.

j_call: TRBJ1-2; clone_size: NA; d_call: NA; v_call: TRBV5-4; cdr3_nt: TGTGCCAGCAGCTTGAGCGGATTCTTATATGGCTACACCTTC; cdr3_aa: CASSLSGFLYGYTF
j_call: TRBJ2-6; clone_size: few; d_call: NA; v_call: TRBV2; cdr3_nt: TGTGCCAGCACCCCAGAGGGTTCTGGGGCCAACGTCCTGACTTTC; cdr3_aa: CASTPEGSGANVLTF
j_call: TRBJ2-1; clone_size: few; d_call: NA; v_call: TRBV9; cdr3_nt: TGTGCCAGCAGCAGAGCACTCTCTTACAATGAGCAGTTCTTC; cdr3_aa: CASSRALSYNEQFF
j_call: TRBJ1-6; clone_size: few; d_call: TRBD1; v_call: TRBV7-9; cdr3_nt: TGTGCCAGCAGCTTAGGGGCCGGGACAGGGGACTCACCCCTCCACTTT; cdr3_aa: CASSLGAGTGDSPLHF
j_call: TRBJ1-5; clone_size: few; d_call: TRBD1; v_call: TRBV19; cdr3_nt: TGTGCCAGTAGTATAAAGGATTACAGGGGCCTAGGGAATCAGCCCCAGCATTTT; cdr3_aa: CASSIKDYRGLGNQPQHF
j_call: TRBJ1-5; clone_size: NA; d_call: NA; v_call: TRBV7-8; cdr3_nt: TGTGCCAGCAGCCAACGGGGTGCCAGTATCAATCAGCCCCAGCATTTT; cdr3_aa: CASSQRGASINQPQHF
j_call: TRBJ1-1; clone_size: few; d_call: NA; v_call: TRBV5-6; cdr3_nt: TGTGCCAGCAGCTTGGCCAACGGGGGTTTAGCTTTCTTT; cdr3_aa: CASSLANGGLAFF
j_call: TRBJ1-5; clone_size: few; d_call: TRBD1; v_call: TRBV2; cdr3_nt: TGTGCCAGCATGAGGGGGCTGTCTAGCAATCAGCCCCAGCATTTT; cdr3_aa: CASMRGLSSNQPQHF
j_call: TRBJ2-5; clone_size: NA; d_call: NA; v_call: TRBV5-8; cdr3_nt: TGTGCCAGCAGCTTGGGTCCGGGACAAGAGACCCAGTACTTC; cdr3_aa: CASSLGPGQETQYF
j_call: TRBJ2-7; clone_size: NA; d_call: TRBD1; v_call: TRBV7-2; cdr3_nt: TGTGCCAGCAGCCCCGAGAGGGACAGTTTCTACGAGCAGTACTTC; cdr3_aa: CASSPERDSFYEQYF
j_call: TRBJ2-1; clone_size: few; d_call: TRBD2; v_call: TRBV11-3; cdr3_nt: TGTGCCAGCAGCTTCGGGGGGGGCCCCTACAATGAGCAGTTCTTC; cdr3_aa: CASSFGGGPYNEQFF
j_call: TRBJ2-3; clone_size: NA; d_call: NA; v_call: TRBV4-2; cdr3_nt: TGTGCCAGCAGCCTTGACTCCAGCACAGATACGCAGTATTTT; cdr3_aa: CASSLDSSTDTQYF
j_call: TRBJ1-5; clone_size: few; d_call: TRBD1; v_call: TRBV5-5; cdr3_nt: TGTGCCAGCAGCCGGACAGGCAGCAATCAGCCCCAGCATTTT; cdr3_aa: CASSRTGSNQPQHF
j_call: TRBJ1-6; clone_size: few; d_call: TRBD1; v_call: TRBV6-1; cdr3_nt: TGTGCCAGCATCCCCAATACAGGGGCCCTTTCACCCCTCCACTTT; cdr3_aa: CASIPNTGALSPLHF
j_call: TRBJ2-7; clone_size: NA; d_call: TRBD2; v_call: TRBV18; cdr3_nt: TGTGCCAGCTCACCACTACTAGCGGGGGGCGCCTACGAGCAGTACTTC; cdr3_aa: CASSPLLAGGAYEQYF
j_call: TRBJ1-6; clone_size: NA; d_call: NA; v_call: TRBV5-1; cdr3_nt: TGCGCCAGCAGCTTGGACAGCCATTCACCCCTCCACTTT; cdr3_aa: CASSLDSHSPLHF
j_call: TRBJ2-1; clone_size: NA; d_call: TRBD2; v_call: TRBV4-3; cdr3_nt: TGCGCCAGCAGCCAACGGGGGGATTATCGCAATGAGCAGTTCTTC; cdr3_aa: CASSQRGDYRNEQFF
j_call: TRBJ2-1; clone_size: NA; d_call: TRBD2; v_call: TRBV5-4; cdr3_nt: TGTGCCAGCAGCTTGCTTTGGACTAGCGGGGATGGTGAGCAGTTCTTC; cdr3_aa: CASSLLWTSGDGEQFF
j_call: TRBJ1-2; clone_size: few; d_call: NA; v_call: TRBV7-2; cdr3_nt: TGTGCCAGCGGGGGCGTTAACTATGGCTACACCTTC; cdr3_aa: CASGGVNYGYTF
j_call: TRBJ1-3; clone_size: few; d_call: NA; v_call: TRBV6-5; cdr3_nt: TGTGCCAGCAGTTACGCCAGCTCTGGAAACACCATATATTTT; cdr3_aa: CASSYASSGNTIYF
j_call: TRBJ2-7; clone_size: NA; d_call: TRBD1; v_call: TRBV28; cdr3_nt: TGTGCCAGCAGCGCGGTCGGGACAGGGTCCTACGAGCAGTACTTC; cdr3_aa: CASSAVGTGSYEQYF
j_call: TRBJ2-3; clone_size: NA; d_call: TRBD2; v_call: TRBV7-3; cdr3_nt: TGTGCCAGCAGCCCCGGGACTAGCCGAACAGATACGCAGTATTTT; cdr3_aa: CASSPGTSRTDTQYF
j_call: TRBJ1-2; clone_size: few; d_call: NA; v_call: TRBV7-2; cdr3_nt: TGTGCCAGCAGCTTAGATCAGGGTCTGGGATATGGCTACACCTTC; cdr3_aa: CASSLDQGLGYGYTF
j_call: TRBJ1-4; clone_size: few; d_call: TRBD1; v_call: TRBV5-1; cdr3_nt: TGCGCCAGCAGCCAAGACAGGGGGCAAGAAAAACTGTTTTTT; cdr3_aa: CASSQDRGQEKLFF
j_call: TRBJ2-3; clone_size: NA; d_call: TRBD2; v_call: TRBV4-3; cdr3_nt: TGCGCCAGCAGCCAAGGGAAAAGTTCGGGGGGGGTAGGGGATACGCAGTATTTT; cdr3_aa: CASSQGKSSGGVGDTQYF
j_call: TRBJ1-2; clone_size: NA; d_call: TRBD1; v_call: TRBV6-5; cdr3_nt: TGTGCCAGCAGTTACTCGGGACAGGGGGACTATGGCTACACCTTC; cdr3_aa: CASSYSGQGDYGYTF
j_call: TRBJ2-5; clone_size: few; d_call: TRBD1; v_call: TRBV2; cdr3_nt: TGTGCCAGCAGTTCAGGGGGCGCAGGAGGGGAGACCCAGTACTTC; cdr3_aa: CASSSGGAGGETQYF
j_call: TRBJ1-1; clone_size: few; d_call: NA; v_call: TRBV4-3; cdr3_nt: TGCGCCAGCAGCCAAGATCGGGCGGGAGGGACTGAAGCTTTCTTT; cdr3_aa: CASSQDRAGGTEAFF
j_call: TRBJ1-4; clone_size: few; d_call: NA; v_call: TRBV4-1; cdr3_nt: TGCGCCAGCAGTCGAGAGGATGCGGCAAATGAAAAACTGTTTTTT; cdr3_aa: CASSREDAANEKLFF
j_call: TRBJ1-1; clone_size: few; d_call: TRBD1; v_call: TRBV7-9; cdr3_nt: TGTGCCAGCAGCTTAGGGACAGGGCATTGGGTAACTGAAGCTTTCTTT; cdr3_aa: CASSLGTGHWVTEAFF
j_call: TRBJ2-2; clone_size: NA; d_call: TRBD2; v_call: TRBV19; cdr3_nt: TGTGCCAGTGGCCCTCGGAGCGGGGGGGGCGGGGAGCTGTTTTTT; cdr3_aa: CASGPRSGGGGELFF
j_call: TRBJ2-2; clone_size: few; d_call: NA; v_call: TRBV2; cdr3_nt: TGTGCCAGGAAGGAACAGGGGAACACCGGGGAGCTGTTTTTT; cdr3_aa: CARKEQGNTGELFF
j_call: TRBJ2-7; clone_size: NA; d_call: TRBD2; v_call: TRBV6-1; cdr3_nt: TGTGCCAGCAGTGAACTCACGACTAGCGGGGGGATCTACGAGCAGTACTTC; cdr3_aa: CASSELTTSGGIYEQYF
j_call: TRBJ2-5; clone_size: NA; d_call: NA; v_call: TRBV6-5; cdr3_nt: TGTGCCAGCAGTTACTCGTACCCGGGGGAGACCCAGTACTTC; cdr3_aa: CASSYSYPGETQYF
j_call: TRBJ2-3; clone_size: few; d_call: TRBD2; v_call: TRBV5-4; cdr3_nt: TGTGCCAGCAGCTTGGATCGCCGACTAGCGGGGGGTCCAGATACGCAGTATTTT; cdr3_aa: CASSLDRRLAGGPDTQYF
j_call: TRBJ1-5; clone_size: NA; d_call: NA; v_call: TRBV6-1; cdr3_nt: TGTGCCAGCAGTGCCCGGGGGATTAGCAATCAGCCCCAGCATTTT; cdr3_aa: CASSARGISNQPQHF
j_call: TRBJ1-2; clone_size: NA; d_call: NA; v_call: TRBV9; cdr3_nt: TGTGCCAGCAGCGTAGGACAGCAGATCCATTACTATGGCTACACCTTC; cdr3_aa: CASSVGQQIHYYGYTF
j_call: TRBJ1-2; clone_size: few; d_call: NA; v_call: TRBV11-2; cdr3_nt: TGTGCCAGCAGCTTACAGAACTATGGCTACACCTTC; cdr3_aa: CASSLQNYGYTF
j_call: TRBJ2-2; clone_size: NA; d_call: TRBD1; v_call: TRBV10-3; cdr3_nt: TGTGCCATCAGCGGGCGGGACAGGGGATCCGGGGAGCTGTTTTTT; cdr3_aa: CAISGRDRGSGELFF
j_call: TRBJ2-5; clone_size: few; d_call: TRBD2; v_call: TRBV2; cdr3_nt: TGTGCCAGCAGTGGGCTCCTAGCGGGGGGTGCCCAGTACTTC; cdr3_aa: CASSGLLAGGAQYF
j_call: TRBJ1-3; clone_size: NA; d_call: NA; v_call: TRBV6-1; cdr3_nt: TGTGCCAGCAGTGAAGCGCTTGGGGCAGCCTCTGGAAACACCATATATTTT; cdr3_aa: CASSEALGAASGNTIYF
j_call: TRBJ1-2; clone_size: few; d_call: TRBD1; v_call: TRBV15; cdr3_nt: TGTGCCACCAGCAGAGGCCTGGACAGGGGCTGGAATGGCTACACCTTC; cdr3_aa: CATSRGLDRGWNGYTF
j_call: TRBJ2-3; clone_size: NA; d_call: NA; v_call: TRBV5-4; cdr3_nt: TGTGCCAGCAGCTTGGAGCTATACGGGACAAATACGCAGTATTTT; cdr3_aa: CASSLELYGTNTQYF
j_call: TRBJ1-2; clone_size: NA; d_call: NA; v_call: TRBV2; cdr3_nt: TGTGCCAGCAGTGAGATGCCAGGGGCGGAGGGCTACACCTTC; cdr3_aa: CASSEMPGAEGYTF
j_call: TRBJ1-1; clone_size: NA; d_call: NA; v_call: TRBV5-1; cdr3_nt: TGCGCCAGCAGCTTGGCCGGGGTGATGAACACTGAAGCTTTCTTT; cdr3_aa: CASSLAGVMNTEAFF
j_call: TRBJ1-5; clone_size: few; d_call: TRBD1; v_call: TRBV12-5; cdr3_nt: TGTGCTAGTGGTTTGTTTTTAGGACAGGGAAATCAGCCCCAGCATTTT; cdr3_aa: CASGLFLGQGNQPQHF
j_call: TRBJ2-3; clone_size: NA; d_call: TRBD2; v_call: TRBV7-9; cdr3_nt: TGTGCCAGCAGCTCGTCGGTGGTGGGGGGGAGAAGCACAGATACGCAGTATTTT; cdr3_aa: CASSSSVVGGRSTDTQYF
j_call: TRBJ1-4; clone_size: NA; d_call: NA; v_call: TRBV6-5; cdr3_nt: TGTGCCAGCAGTTACTCGATCTCAGGGTATGAAAAACTGTTTTTT; cdr3_aa: CASSYSISGYEKLFF
j_call: TRBJ1-2; clone_size: NA; d_call: TRBD1; v_call: TRBV9; cdr3_nt: TGTGCCAGCAGCGAACAGCCCCAACAGGGGCACTACACCTTC; cdr3_aa: CASSEQPQQGHYTF
j_call: TRBJ1-2; clone_size: NA; d_call: TRBD1; v_call: TRBV6-5; cdr3_nt: TGTGCCAGCAGTTCCTGGACAGGGCCCAACTATGGCTACACCTTC; cdr3_aa: CASSSWTGPNYGYTF
j_call: TRBJ1-5; clone_size: NA; d_call: NA; v_call: TRBV7-2; cdr3_nt: TGTGCCAGCAGCGCTCCGGGACAGCCCCAGCATTTT; cdr3_aa: CASSAPGQPQHF
j_call: TRBJ2-3; clone_size: few; d_call: NA; v_call: TRBV5-1; cdr3_nt: TGCGCCAGCAGCCGACAGGATTCCACAGATACGCAGTATTTT; cdr3_aa: CASSRQDSTDTQYF
j_call: TRBJ2-3; clone_size: NA; d_call: NA; v_call: TRBV7-9; cdr3_nt: TGTGCCAGCAGCTCGTCTAGCACAGATACGCAGTATTTT; cdr3_aa: CASSSSSTDTQYF
j_call: TRBJ2-2; clone_size: few; d_call: TRBD1; v_call: TRBV19; cdr3_nt: TGTGCCAGTAGTCACCGGGACAGGGGGCGAGTCGGGGAGCTGTTTTTT; cdr3_aa: CASSHRDRGRVGELFF